This record covers a single T cell receptor beta chain. The antigen remains undetermined. This specimen belongs to a study of T cells in Graves' hyperthyroidism and ophthalmopathy. In the study overall: Initial diagnosis, before any treatment, was when peripheral blood was collected. Findings and limits, study-wide: Expanded thyroid clonotypes (above 0.001) were mostly also found in blood.

Germline-derived CDR1 and CDR2 are MNHNS and SASEGT. V was shortened by 1 base and J by 6 bases, with 16 bases between the two germline ends. The CDR3 runs to 16 residues. Absent ophthalmopathy progression within 18 months defined stable Graves' hyperthyroidism. Criteria for exclusion of patients were uncontrolled infection, other autoimmune disease, pregnancy or lactation. Regions amplified from RNA transcripts were the TCR beta CDR3 regions. In the first-round RT-PCR of the TCR CDR3, the HTBI primer set was used. A single record per CDR3 protein comes from TCRdb applying MiXCR to the multiplex PCR reads. The repertoire holds 700,000 to 850,000 distinct CDR3 sequences, with 30% to 40% as singletons.

V and J are TRBV6-1 and TRBJ1-5, with unresolved D. The TCR comes from a woman between 40 and 50 years old with Graves' hyperthyroidism. Input material: blood. The chain's CDR3 is CASSEGSSGVGQPQHF. The CDR3 nucleotides are TGTGCCAGCAGTGAAGGGTCCTCGGGTGTTGGTCAGCCCCAGCATTTT.